The table lists the clone carrying this T cell receptor beta chain with a few counts. Profiled with immunoSEQ multiplex PCR; TCRdb holds only in-frame clones, not every one. The sample has about 34,000 clones; 85% are singletons. The sample originates from a study of blood T cell repertoires in COVID-19. The V and J ends lost 5 bases and 5 bases respectively, with 12 bases between them. The CDR3 loop spans 13 amino acids. The germline CDR1 and CDR2 sequences are SNHLY and FYNNEI. Sequencing was done on a sample of peripheral blood. The V gene is TRBV2, the J gene TRBJ1-1, with a weak D call TRBD1 (5 bases). The receptor was isolated from a human donor with acute or convalescent COVID-19. The donor label of this sample is uncertain. The CDR3 here is CASSPDSRTEAFF. DNA for the CDR3: TGTGCCAGCAGTCCTGACAGCCGGACTGAAGCTTTCTTT.